The TCR beta chain under discussion was sequenced for a study of shared clonotypes between healthy human individuals. CD45RO-negative, CCR7-selected cells formed the naive CD8 fraction, which excluded terminally differentiated effector memory CD45RA+ cells. The germline gives CDR1 SEHNR, CDR2 FQNEAQ (reference sequence). This CDR3 is built from 14 residues. V lost 5 bases, J lost 11 bases, and 21 bases lay in between. Assay runs were performed at deep level. Source study methods: ImmunoSEQ output held junction-only sequences without quality scores, so filtering differed. Generated by immunoSEQ multiplex PCR, the TCRdb table keeps only in-frame clones and is missing some. V, J and clone size are taken as reported in that table, and D and trimming were inferred from the DNA itself. The sample records 2 million or so clones, roughly 94% being singletons.

The chain has TRBV7-9 and TRBJ1-2, with D perhaps matching TRBD1 (5 bases). Input material: naive CD8+ T cells sorted from blood. The receptor's source is a man aged 18-30 years in good health. The CDR3 region is CASSPKGPRQKYTF. The DNA for the CDR3 is TGTGCCAGCAGCCCGAAGGGGCCGCGACAGAAATACACCTTC.